These 19 T cell receptor beta chains were sequenced from one sample in a study of T cell repertoires in cytomegalovirus infection. TCRdb reprocessed the reads with MiXCR, giving one entry per CDR3 protein. The sample has around 230,000 distinct CDR3 sequences, approximately 38% seen once. What these receptors recognize is not known. Material: CD8+ T cells from cultured PBMCs, obtained from culture after CMV antigen stimulation. All receptors come from a human donor in good health (CMV status not recorded). Some clones in this sample may be carry-over from other donors' samples.

The rearrangement uses TRBV20-1 and TRBJ2-3; D is unresolved. Germline loops: CDR1 DFQATT, CDR2 SNEGSKA (reference sequence). Trimming stripped 2 bases from V and 2 bases from J, with 8 bases between. This CDR3 region has 13 residues. As DNA, the CDR3 is TGCAGTGCTAGATCCCTGATCACAGATACGCAGTATTTT. Translated: CSARSLITDTQYF.

This chain links TRBV7-8 with TRBJ2-5; a possible D gene is TRBD2 (5 bases). CDR1 is SGHVS and CDR2 is FQNEAQ in the germline V gene. This CDR3 comprises 13 residues. The V end lost 5 bases, the J end lost 2 bases, and 9 bases lay between the germline ends. The CDR3 nucleotides are TGTGCCAGCAGCGCTCGGGGACAAGAGACCCAGTACTTC. Translation: CASSARGQETQYF.

The V call is TRBV4-1, the J call TRBJ2-7; D ambiguous. Germline V gene sequence: CDR1 MGHRA, CDR2 YSYEKL. V lost 1 base and J 3 bases, leaving 10 bases between the germline ends. CDR3 length: 14 residues. CDR3 residues: CASSQVPIDYEQYF. DNA for the CDR3: TGCGCCAGCAGCCAAGTTCCCATAGACTACGAGCAGTACTTC.

This clonotype appeared a single time. The chain links TRBV6-5 to TRBJ2-1; 8 bases map to TRBD2. CDR3 size: 16 residues. Germline-derived CDR1 and CDR2 are MNHEY and SVGAGI. Trimming took 0 bases from V and 5 from J; bases not matched to a gene: 6. CDR3 DNA sequence: TGTGCCAGCAGTTACTCTGGGGCGGGAGGTAACAATGAGCAGTTCTTC. Translated, it gives CASSYSGAGGNNEQFF.

The J gene is TRBJ1-5, the V gene TRBV7-8, with D perhaps matching TRBD1 (5 bases). Germline loops: CDR1 SGHVS, CDR2 FQNEAQ. V shed 1 base and J shed 6 bases, with 22 bases lying between them. The CDR3 has 18 amino acids. The CDR3 DNA reads TGTGCCAGCAGCTTAGGATCAACCGAGACAGCCTCGGGTCAGCCCCAGCATTTT. The encoded protein is CASSLGSTETASGQPQHF.

The CDR3 DNA reads TGTGCCAGCAGTTTATCGTCTGACAAAGCTTACACCTTC. This codes for CASSLSSDKAYTF. This chain connects TRBV27 to TRBJ1-2; no reliable D call. The germline V gene has CDR1 MNHEY and CDR2 SMNVEV (reference sequence). The CDR3 has 13 amino acids. V was trimmed by 0 bases and J by 11 bases, leaving 13 bases between them.

This chain uses TRBV7-3 with TRBJ1-1; D gene ambiguous. CDR1 and CDR2 (germline): SGHTA, FQGTGA. The length of the CDR3 is 17 residues. The ends were cut back, 0 bases at V and 8 bases at J, with 22 bases in the middle. This chain's CDR3 is CASSLTKVEFLHPEAFF. In DNA, the CDR3 is TGTGCCAGCAGCTTAACAAAAGTGGAATTCTTACATCCAGAAGCTTTCTTT.

This clonotype came up a few times. The rearrangement uses TRBV15 and TRBJ1-5; TRBD1 matches at 10 bases. This CDR3 has 16 amino acids. Germline CDR1 is LNHNV and CDR2 is YYDKDF (reference sequence). Trimming cost V 5 bases and J 0 bases; bases outside gene matches: 4. The CDR3 here is CATSGDRGYSNQPQHF. As DNA, the CDR3 is TGTGCCACCAGCGGGGACAGGGGTTATAGCAATCAGCCCCAGCATTTT.

The chain links TRBV7-3 to TRBJ1-1; D gene ambiguous. CDR1 is SGHTA, CDR2 FQGTGA, per germline. V lost 3 bases and J 4 bases, leaving 9 bases between the germline ends. The CDR3 length is 13 residues. CDR3 DNA sequence: TGTGCCAGCAGCTTCCGGAAGGGCACTGAAGCTTTCTTT. Its protein is CASSFRKGTEAFF.

J is TRBJ2-2 and V is TRBV9; possibly TRBD1 for D (5 bases). CDR3 size: 17 residues. Germline V CDR1 and CDR2: SGDLS, YYNGEE. The V end lost 3 bases, the J end lost 2 bases, and 17 bases lay between the germline ends. The CDR3 DNA sequence: TGTGCCAGCAGCGAGCACCAACGACAGCGAAACACCGGGGAGCTGTTTTTT. Translated: CASSEHQRQRNTGELFF.

V gene TRBV7-2 combines with J gene TRBJ2-4; no reliable D call. The CDR3 is 14 residues long. Trimming took 1 base from V and 8 from J, leaving 12 bases between them. Per germline, CDR1 SGHTA and CDR2 FQGNSA. The CDR3 spells CASSLVLGSDIQYF. CDR3 DNA sequence: TGTGCCAGCAGCTTAGTGTTAGGTTCAGACATTCAGTACTTC.

This sequence joins TRBV11-3 and TRBJ1-5; 7 nucleotides align to TRBD1. This CDR3 has 13 amino acids. Germline assignment: CDR1 SGHNT and CDR2 YENEEA. The trim removed 5 bases at V and 7 bases at J, leaving 5 bases unmatched. CDR3 loop: CASSQGVWQPQHF. The CDR3 region has the DNA TGTGCCAGCAGCCAGGGGGTTTGGCAGCCCCAGCATTTT. The complete variable domain, with remaining parts taken from reference TRBV11-3 and TRBJ1-5, reads EAGVVQSPRYKIIEKKQPVAFWCNPISGHNTLYWYLQNLGQGPELLIRYENEEAVDDSQLPKDRFSAERLKGVDSTLKIQPAELGDSAVYLCASSQGVWQPQHFGDGTRLSIL.

The rearrangement links TRBV27 to TRBJ2-1; no clear D. V lost 5 bases to trimming and J lost 5 bases, with 13 bases between them. CDR3 length: 14 amino acids. Germline V lookup: CDR1 MNHEY, CDR2 SMNVEV (reference sequence). The CDR3 spells CASSLRSPHNEQFF. Written as DNA, the CDR3 is TGTGCCAGCAGTCTCCGAAGCCCACACAATGAGCAGTTCTTC.

As to this clonotype: Because it lacks the conserved phenylalanine or tryptophan at the end, this CDR3 is likely a read error. The CDR3 protein is CASSYLAGTDTQYN. As DNA, the CDR3 is TGTGCCAGCAGCTACCTAGCGGGAACAGATACGCAGTATAAT. This sequence joins TRBV7-6 and TRBJ2-3; 9 nucleotides match TRBD2. Germline loops: CDR1 SGHVS, CDR2 FNYEAQ. This CDR3 has 14 amino acids. V was pared by 4 bases and J by 3 bases, with 2 bases of the junction left unmatched.

A few counts support this clonotype. The V gene is TRBV19, the J gene TRBJ1-5, with a tentative D call TRBD1 (5 bases). This CDR3 has 15 residues. Trimming left V 3 bases short and J 0 bases short, with 9 bases between. CDR1 and CDR2 (germline): LNHDA, SQIVND (reference sequence). CDR3 nucleotides: TGTGCCAGTAGTATGACAGTTGTTAGCAATCAGCCCCAGCATTTT. Amino acids: CASSMTVVSNQPQHF.

This clonotype was observed a handful of times. The rearrangement joins TRBV7-8 to TRBJ1-5, with no clear D. This CDR3 is built from 17 residues. Trimming stripped 0 bases from V and 0 bases from J, with 12 bases between. From germline, CDR1 is SGHVS and CDR2 FQNEAQ. The CDR3 protein is CASSLAEVQNSNQPQHF. The DNA for the CDR3 is TGTGCCAGCAGCTTAGCTGAGGTACAGAATAGCAATCAGCCCCAGCATTTT.

The chain combines TRBV7-2 with TRBJ1-1, with TRBD1 as a possible D gene (6 bases). The V and J ends lost 5 bases and 1 base respectively, with 11 bases between them. The CDR3 sequence is 14 residues long. Germline V gene data show CDR1 as SGHTA and CDR2 as FQGNSA. In DNA, the CDR3 is TGTGCCAGCAGCAGGAGGACAGAGAACACTGAAGCTTTCTTT. It specifies CASSRRTENTEAFF.

This clonotype has only a few counts. Here the CDR3 DNA reads TGTGCCAGCAGTTACGGTAGTTGGGGGGGTTATGGCTACACCTTC. It specifies CASSYGSWGGYGYTF. This rearrangement joins TRBV6-1 to TRBJ1-2, with a weak D call TRBD1 (5 bases). Germline V gene sequence: CDR1 MNHNS, CDR2 SASEGT. The CDR3 runs 15 residues. Trimming pared 5 bases from V and 5 bases from J, leaving 18 bases between.

In its sample, this clonotype was seen a few times. The chain is built from TRBV2 and TRBJ2-1; D unresolved. Per the germline V gene, CDR1 is SNHLY and CDR2 is FYNNEI. V was cut by 2 bases and J by 8 bases, with 1 base left in between. This CDR3 region has 10 residues. In DNA, the CDR3 is TGTGCCAGCAGTGAATATGAGCAGTTCTTC. Translation gives CASSEYEQFF.